This entry describes one T cell receptor beta chain. There is no known antigen for this receptor. No base quality information exists; no much larger clone differs at one position. Using the deep immunoSEQ assay, TCR CDR3 regions were amplified from genomic DNA by multiplex PCR. Genomic DNA extracted from each cell subset was distributed evenly over all wells of several immunoSEQ 96-well plates, and each plate served as one replicate. Each replicate PCR for sorted subsets received about 0.2 ug genomic DNA, equal to roughly 30,000 T cell genomes. Purified libraries were quantified with a Qubit 3.0 fluorometer, sized on a Bioanalyzer 2100, and re-quantified with the KAPA Library Quantification kit. Each immunoSEQ 96-well plate was sequenced on its own single-read 150-cycle Illumina NextSeq 550 flow cell. The original methods were these. Because the immunoSEQ output held only junctional sequences and lacked quality scores, the filtering could not match the filtering applied to full-length reads. Sequences were annotated with PyIR, a Python wrapper for IgBLAST v1.9, using IMGT germline references to assign V/J genes and CDR3. Reads were removed for weak V/J assignments (E-value above 1e-6), missing CDR3, stop codons, out-of-frame junctions, or ambiguous translated residues. V3J clonotypes were defined as sequences sharing an identical inferred V gene, J gene, and CDR3 amino acid sequence. Percentage overlap between repertoires was calculated by dividing the number of shared unique clonotypes by the size of the smaller repertoire. Three approaches were used to assess repertoire richness: RTK rarefaction, the Chao1 estimator, and Recon v2.1 estimates of unobserved clonotypes. For all TCRbeta clonotypes obtained by the gDNA method from a few donors, generation probabilities were computed with OLGA. The clones in this table, taken by TCRdb from immuneACCESS, are in-frame only. Not every clone is retained; where verified, under half of the shortfall comes from an unresolved V gene, and the cause of the rest is unknown. The V and J calls and clone size were taken over from that table, and D and trimming were inferred from the DNA. The sample records about 2.1 million clones, roughly 93% of which are singletons. The top ten hold approximately 1.6% of the sample.

This entry is derived from a study of shared clonotypes between healthy human individuals (dated by TCRdb to 2018 to 2020). Looking at the study overall: The cohort included a few men and a couple of women between 18 and 49 years of age. Per donor, leukapheresis produced somewhere between about 0.9 and 10 billion PBMCs. For each donor, three plates each were used for CD4 naive and CD4 memory, two plates were used for CD8 naive, and one plate was used for CD8 memory. Different laboratories and diverse techniques were used to prepare libraries and sequence TCR repertoires, to increase sequencing depth and limit assay-specific biases. The study deeply sequenced blood TCR repertoires of about 5 healthy adults to estimate repertoire size and the extent of clonotype sharing between individuals. Results the study describes overall, beyond this receptor: The genetic and exposure-history diversity represented was limited by the small number of donors. Sampling was restricted to blood, and TCR repertoires in tissue are likely to differ from TCR repertoires in blood. Larger estimated clonotype richness was generally found for naive subsets than for memory subsets. Pairwise subsampling indicated that sequencing depth was expected to affect the degree of clonotype sharing among donors. Clonotypes shared by all four sorted-subset donors showed higher generation probabilities than non-shared clonotypes. Sharing across a handful of donors was observed for 5% to 6.5% of naive CD4, under 4% of naive CD8, 2% to 2.5% of memory CD4, and 0.4% of memory CD8 clonotypes. Rarefaction of sorted-subset datasets indicated incomplete sequencing despite the large sequencing depth.

Deletion took 3 bases off V and 3 bases off J, with a span of 8 bases between the germline ends. The germline V gene (reference sequence) supplies CDR1 GTSNPN and CDR2 SVGIG. The CDR3 holds 12 amino acids from the cysteine to the phenylalanine. The only DNA kept is the CDR3, 36 bases in frame from the first base. For the CD8 naive samples, CD45RO-negative cells were positively selected for CCR7, yielding a CD45RA+CCR7+ population from which TemRA cells were excluded. Healthy HIV-negative adults with no recently reported acute infections or vaccinations were included as donors. Only Caucasian adults living in Nashville, Tennessee, USA were represented among the donors. Blood was collected by leukapheresis, and PBMCs were isolated by Ficoll-Histopaque density gradient centrifugation and then cryopreserved in liquid nitrogen vapor phase. Analytical flow cytometry was used to check the purity and quantity of each magnetically sorted T cell population. Each sorted fraction had its genomic DNA isolated and then quantified by UV absorbance on a Nanodrop 2000c.

This clonotype was obtained from a man aged 18 to 29 in good health. Some clones in this sample may be carry-over from other donors' samples. Sequencing was done on a sample of naive CD8+ T cells from PBMCs. What the cell subset or site label conveys for this sample: CD45RA+CCR7+. The rearranged chain carries TRBV30 and TRBJ1-2, with no confidently assigned D gene. The base sequence is TGTGCCTGGAGCCTGTCCCACTATGGCTACACCTTC. It specifies CAWSLSHYGYTF.